The T cell receptor beta chain described here comes from a study of T cell changes during pregnancy in multiple sclerosis. Germline lookup yields CDR1 SNHLY and CDR2 FYNNEI. V lost 3 bases, J lost 8 bases, and 8 bases lay in between. The CDR3 runs 13 residues. This clone was counted a few times. Sequencing used immunoSEQ multiplex PCR; TCRdb keeps in-frame clones, though not all of them. The profile shows roughly 52,000 clones, approximately 92% of them singletons. Sequencing used CD4+ T cells from peripheral blood mononuclear cells, obtained in the third trimester of pregnancy. The V and J genes are TRBV2 and TRBJ1-6; D gene ambiguous. The TCR sequence derives from a female donor with multiple sclerosis, enrolled in a pregnancy study. The CDR3 reads CASSEGRHSPLHF. The DNA for the CDR3 is TGTGCCAGCAGTGAGGGCAGACATTCACCCCTCCACTTT.